These 28 T cell receptor beta chains originate from one sample sequenced in a study of cytomegalovirus exposure and HLA in healthy donors. Use of 60 Vbeta and 13 Jbeta primers characterized the PCR. Clones were read by immunoSEQ multiplex PCR, and TCRdb kept only the in-frame ones, dropping some. Here the sample spans approximately 180,000 clones, about four fifths being singletons. The sample was PBMCs. These receptors originate from a woman under 30 in good health and CMV-seronegative.

This clone was recorded only once. This chain uses TRBV6-5 with TRBJ2-7, with unresolved D. The V and J ends lost 5 bases and 5 bases respectively, with 16 bases between them. The CDR3 has 14 amino acids. Looked up from germline, CDR1 is MNHEY and CDR2 is SVGAGI. The CDR3 DNA is TGTGCCAGCAGTCACGACCGCTCGCGGAACGAGCAGTACTTC. It encodes CASSHDRSRNEQYF.

The chain employs TRBV7-9 and TRBJ2-2; possible D gene TRBD1, 5 bases. Germline CDR1 reads SEHNR; CDR2 reads FQNEAQ (reference sequence). There are 15 residues in the CDR3. Trimming took off 3 bases at V and 6 bases at J, with 14 bases between the two ends. The CDR3 DNA follows: TGTGCCAGCAGCTTTACCAGGGAAGAGTCCGGGGAGCTGTTTTTT. It encodes CASSFTREESGELFF.

This clone has only one observation. The chain carries TRBV4-1 and TRBJ2-1; TRBD2 agrees at 11 bases. J was trimmed by 8 bases and V by 4 bases; bases with no gene match: 7. This CDR3 has 15 amino acids. CDR1 and CDR2 (germline): MGHRA, YSYEKL. In DNA, the CDR3 is TGCGCCAGCAGCCTCGATAGCGGGAGGGCGTATGAGCAGTTCTTC. Translating it yields CASSLDSGRAYEQFF.

This rearrangement joins TRBV4-3 to TRBJ1-2; a weak D match, TRBD1 (5 bases). Trimming shortened V by 4 bases and J by 7 bases, and 13 bases separated the two germline ends. CDR1 is LGHNA, CDR2 YSLEER, per germline. This CDR3 comprises 13 residues. The CDR3 DNA reads as TGCGCCAGCAGCCCGGAGGGGTTCGGTGGCTACACCTTC. It codes for CASSPEGFGGYTF.

The chain recombines TRBV4-1 with TRBJ2-5, with D possibly matching TRBD2 (10 bases). Between the trimmed V and J ends, which lost 0 bases and 0 bases, there was a span of 26 bases. In germline, CDR1 is MGHRA, CDR2 YSYEKL. The CDR3 contains 21 residues. The CDR3 is CASSQESWDRATSGDQETQYF. For the CDR3, the DNA is TGCGCCAGCAGCCAAGAGTCGTGGGACAGGGCCACTAGCGGGGACCAAGAGACCCAGTACTTC.

This rearrangement joins TRBV12-5 to TRBJ1-2, with D maybe TRBD1 (5 bases). Per the germline V gene, CDR1 is LGHNT and CDR2 is FRNRAP. Trimming took 2 bases from V and 8 from J, leaving 15 bases between them. This CDR3 has 14 amino acids. The CDR3 reads CASGLSGAARGYTF. The CDR3 DNA reads as TGTGCTAGTGGTTTGTCTGGGGCTGCTAGAGGCTACACCTTC.

This chain joins TRBV11-2 and TRBJ2-7; D is unclear. CDR1 is SGHAT, CDR2 FQNNGV, per germline. V gave up 3 bases and J gave up 0 bases, with 6 bases separating them. CDR3 length equals 13 residues. CDR3 sequence reads: CASSFGDSYEQYV. Here the CDR3 DNA reads TGTGCCAGCAGCTTTGGGGACTCCTACGAGCAGTACGTC.

V is TRBV5-1 and J is TRBJ2-2, with 9 bases that match TRBD1. There are 14 residues in the CDR3. The germline gives CDR1 SGHRS, CDR2 YFSETQ. J gave up 6 bases and V 7 bases, and 7 bases lay outside the gene matches. CDR3 DNA sequence: TGCGCCAGCCGGACAGGGGATCAAGCCGGGGAGCTGTTTTTT. Encoded protein: CASRTGDQAGELFF.

This chain links TRBV7-9 with TRBJ1-5, with D uncertain. CDR3 size: 15 residues. The V end was cut by 1 base, the J end by 4 bases, with 11 bases between. Germline CDR1 reads SEHNR; CDR2 reads FQNEAQ (reference sequence). Written as DNA, the CDR3 is TGTGCCAGCAGCTTAGGAGGAGTAGCTAATCAGCCCCAGCATTTT. As protein: CASSLGGVANQPQHF.

The V call is TRBV7-2, the J call TRBJ2-5, with 7 bases matching TRBD1. Trimming at V came to 4 bases and at J to 2 bases, leaving 4 bases not matched to a gene. The CDR3 runs 14 residues. Germline CDR1 is SGHTA and CDR2 is FQGNSA. For the CDR3, the DNA is TGTGCCAGCAGCTCCCGACAGGGACAAGAGACCCAGTACTTC. This translates into CASSSRQGQETQYF.

This chain links TRBV7-2 with TRBJ1-5; D might be TRBD1 (6 bases). The CDR3 contains 15 residues. The V end lost 1 base, the J end lost 2 bases, and 9 bases lay between the germline ends. Germline CDR1 SGHTA, CDR2 FQGNSA. The CDR3 sequence is CASSLVGGGNQPQHF. DNA of the CDR3: TGTGCCAGCAGCTTAGTAGGGGGTGGCAATCAGCCCCAGCATTTT.

The chain employs TRBV4-3 and TRBJ1-2; D uncertain. CDR3 length equals 17 residues. Germline V lookup: CDR1 LGHNA, CDR2 YSLEER. With 0 bases removed from V and 2 bases from J, the gap between germline ends came to 16 bases. CDR3 in DNA: TGCGCCAGCAGCCAAGATCCTTTCCCGGGATTAAACTATGGCTACACCTTC. This gives the protein CASSQDPFPGLNYGYTF.

V and J are TRBV4-3 and TRBJ2-6; 10 bases align to TRBD2. This CDR3 spans 19 amino acids. The V gene end was trimmed by 4 bases and the J gene end by 0 bases; junction bases not matched to a gene: 9. Germline V CDR1 and CDR2: LGHNA, YSLEER. Here the CDR3 reads CASSRSTSGQSSGANVLTF. For the CDR3, the DNA is TGCGCCAGCAGCCGATCGACTAGCGGGCAGAGCTCTGGGGCCAACGTCCTGACTTTC.

The chain links TRBV7-9 to TRBJ1-2; maybe TRBD1 (6 bases). The CDR3 length is 14 residues. Per germline, CDR1 SEHNR and CDR2 FQNEAQ (reference sequence). V was trimmed by 3 bases and J by 4 bases, leaving 12 bases between them. CDR3 nucleotide sequence: TGTGCCAGCAGCTTGGGAGGGACAATCTATGGCTACACCTTC. Amino acid sequence: CASSLGGTIYGYTF.

The CDR3 protein is CASSYPSMGPTEAFF. DNA for the CDR3: TGTGCCAGCAGCTACCCCTCGATGGGGCCCACTGAAGCTTTCTTT. This rearrangement joins TRBV7-9 to TRBJ1-1; maybe TRBD1 (5 bases). The V end lost 4 bases, the J end lost 4 bases, and 16 bases lay between the germline ends. The CDR3 length is 15 residues. CDR1 and CDR2 (germline): SEHNR, FQNEAQ (reference sequence).

The V and J genes are TRBV19 and TRBJ2-2, with TRBD2 as a possible D gene (5 bases). The V end lost 3 bases, the J end lost 5 bases, and 13 bases lay between the germline ends. CDR3 length: 15 residues. Germline CDR1 is LNHDA and CDR2 is SQIVND (reference sequence). This chain's CDR3 is CASSITTRGTGELFF. In DNA form, the CDR3 reads TGTGCCAGTAGTATCACCACCCGGGGTACCGGGGAGCTGTTTTTT.

This clone has more than one count but fewer than ten. The chain carries TRBV6-6 and TRBJ1-4; 11 bases align to TRBD1. The CDR3 has 14 amino acids. Losses at the gene ends were 6 bases for V and 8 bases for J; bases not matched to a gene: 5. Germline values: CDR1 MNHNY, CDR2 SVGAGI (reference sequence). CDR3 sequence reads: CASSWGQGVEKLFF. The CDR3 nucleotides are TGTGCCAGCAGCTGGGGACAGGGGGTCGAAAAACTGTTTTTT.

The chain employs TRBV6-6 and TRBJ1-3; 8 bases agree with TRBD1. From germline, CDR1 is MNHNY and CDR2 SVGAGI (reference sequence). The CDR3 has 13 residues. V gave up 6 bases and J gave up 9 bases; unmatched junction bases: 7. CDR3 residues: CASRTGVSGTIYF. As DNA, the CDR3 is TGTGCCAGCAGGACAGGGGTCTCGGGCACCATATATTTT.

The chain carries TRBV28 and TRBJ2-7; perhaps TRBD1 as D (5 bases). Deletions cut 5 bases from V and 3 bases from J, with 17 bases between. Germline CDR1 MDHEN, CDR2 SYDVKM. The CDR3 length is 15 residues. The CDR3, as DNA: TGTGCCAGCAGTCCTTATCCGCAGGGATACTACGAGCAGTACTTC. This sequence encodes CASSPYPQGYYEQYF.

The V gene is TRBV14, the J gene TRBJ1-4; D not resolved. Trimming removed 5 bases from V and 11 bases from J, with 9 bases in between. CDR3 length equals 11 residues. Germline V lookup: CDR1 SGHDN, CDR2 FVKESK. The CDR3 protein is CASSMSGKLFF. Written as DNA, the CDR3 is TGTGCCAGCAGCATGTCCGGGAAACTGTTTTTT.

This clone appeared once. V gene TRBV27 combines with J gene TRBJ2-7, with D possibly TRBD1 on 5 matching bases. Deletions cut 1 base from V and 7 bases from J, with 11 bases between. The CDR3 runs 13 residues. Germline CDR1 reads MNHEY; CDR2 reads SMNVEV (reference sequence). The CDR3 loop is CASSLLSGREQYV. The CDR3 nucleotides read TGTGCCAGCAGTTTATTGTCAGGGCGAGAGCAGTACGTC.

This rearrangement joins TRBV30 to TRBJ2-1; D call uncertain. Trimming took 0 bases from V and 5 from J, leaving 5 bases between them. This CDR3 region has 12 residues. Germline CDR1 GTSNPN, CDR2 SVGIG (reference sequence). CDR3 coding DNA: TGTGCCTGGAGTGTACAACACAATGAGCAGTTCTTC. It encodes CAWSVQHNEQFF.

The chain carries TRBV7-9 and TRBJ1-5; D is undetermined. The germline V gene has CDR1 SEHNR and CDR2 FQNEAQ (reference sequence). V was shortened by 4 bases and J by 9 bases, with 13 bases between the two germline ends. The CDR3 has 13 amino acids. CDR3 coding DNA: TGTGCCAGCAGCTCAGCATTATCAGGGCCCCAGCATTTT. This sequence encodes CASSSALSGPQHF. Filled out from reference TRBV7-9 and TRBJ1-5, the complete variable domain reads DTGVSQNPRHKITKRGQNVTFRCDPISEHNRLYWYRQTLGQGPEFLTYFQNEAQLEKSRLLSDRFSAERPKGSFSTLEIQRTEQGDSAMYLCASSSALSGPQHFGDGTRLSIL.

The chain links TRBV10-1 to TRBJ2-2; tentatively, D is TRBD1 (5 bases). The CDR3 runs 15 residues. Germline V gives CDR1 WNHNN, CDR2 SYGVQD (reference sequence). The germline V and J ends were trimmed by 2 bases and 6 bases, with 13 bases remaining between them. CDR3: CASSEGRVGPGELFF. The CDR3 DNA follows: TGCGCCAGCAGTGAGGGCAGGGTAGGCCCCGGGGAGCTGTTTTTT.

The genes are TRBV6-5 and TRBJ1-5; 7 bases are a match to TRBD1. V was clipped by 5 bases and J by 6 bases; unmatched bases: 10. This CDR3 comprises 15 residues. Germline V lookup: CDR1 MNHEY, CDR2 SVGAGI. The CDR3 DNA is TGTGCCAGCAGTCAAGACCGACAGGGTGGTCAGCCCCAGCATTTT. It encodes CASSQDRQGGQPQHF.

V and J are TRBV29-1 and TRBJ2-1; TRBD2 matches 8 bases. Trimming at V came to 3 bases and at J to 7 bases, leaving 11 bases not matched to a gene. Germline V lookup: CDR1 SQVTM, CDR2 ANQGSEA. The CDR3 has 15 amino acids. CDR3 in DNA: TGCAGCGTTGATGATAAGGGGGGACTAGTTAATGAGCAGTTCTTC. It is translated as CSVDDKGGLVNEQFF.

The chain has TRBV27 and TRBJ1-1; TRBD1 might be the D (6 bases). Trimming removed 6 bases at V and 0 bases at J, with 17 bases between. CDR3 length: 16 residues. Germline CDR1 MNHEY, CDR2 SMNVEV (reference sequence). The CDR3 DNA is TGTGCCAGCAGAAATAGGGGGATGAGAATGAACACTGAAGCTTTCTTT. It yields the protein CASRNRGMRMNTEAFF.

This clone came up a few times. V is TRBV4-1 and J is TRBJ1-1; D is unclear. CDR3 size: 15 residues. Trimming took 3 bases from V and 4 from J, leaving 15 bases between them. The germline CDR1 and CDR2 sequences are MGHRA and YSYEKL. CDR3 bases: TGCGCCAGCAGCCAGGTCCCGCCGGGGAGCACTGAAGCTTTCTTT. The encoded protein is CASSQVPPGSTEAFF.